This is a list of T cell receptor beta chains from one sample in a study of blood T cell repertoires in COVID-19. Measured with immunoSEQ multiplex PCR; TCRdb has only the in-frame clones, and not every one. The table lists 250,000 to 350,000 clones, roughly 86% of them singletons. Material for sequencing was PBMCs or T cells enriched from blood (not recorded which). These receptors were collected from a woman aged 30 to 39 who had recovered from COVID-19. CDR3s include the opening cysteine and the closing phenylalanine or tryptophan. Fields, in order: D gene, CDR3 length, J gene, V gene, clone size, CDR3 protein, CDR3 DNA. D genes are given only for firm matches. Clone size is stated in some rows and not others, as once, few, many or a class when expanded.

TRBD1 14 TRBJ2-5 TRBV10-3 . CAISEGTGGETQYF TGTGCCATCAGTGAAGGGACAGGGGGGGAGACCCAGTACTTC
. 15 TRBJ1-3 TRBV6-5 . CASSHLFGTGNTIYF TGTGCCAGCAGCCACCTTTTTGGCACTGGAAACACCATATATTTT
TRBD1 16 TRBJ2-3 TRBV5-1 . CASSPRGQGPTDTQYF TGCGCCAGCAGCCCACGCGGACAGGGACCCACAGATACGCAGTATTTT
. 16 TRBJ2-3 TRBV11-3 . CASSPGTLVGGDTQYF TGTGCCAGCAGCCCCGGCACCCTCGTGGGCGGGGATACGCAGTATTTT
. 13 TRBJ1-2 TRBV27 . CASSFGGRSGYTF TGTGCCAGCAGTTTTGGAGGGCGGAGTGGCTACACCTTC
. 17 TRBJ2-1 TRBV25-1 once CASSESGTQSSYNEQFF TGTGCCAGCAGTGAATCCGGGACTCAAAGCTCCTACAATGAGCAGTTCTTC
. 13 TRBJ1-2 TRBV30 . CAWSGGRGYGYTF TGTGCCTGGAGTGGAGGCAGGGGCTATGGCTACACCTTC
. 14 TRBJ2-2 TRBV5-4 . CASSLLSNTGELFF TGTGCCAGCAGCTTGCTATCGAACACCGGGGAGCTGTTTTTT
TRBD1 15 TRBJ1-3 TRBV25-1 . CASRVQGARLNTIYF TGTGCCAGCAGGGTACAGGGGGCGAGACTAAACACCATATATTTT
. 15 TRBJ1-4 TRBV4-3 . CASSQEGSLNEKLFF TGCGCCAGCAGCCAAGAGGGCAGCCTTAATGAAAAACTGTTTTTT
. 13 TRBJ1-2 TRBV27 . CASSFGPDYGYTF TGTGCCAGCAGTTTTGGCCCAGACTATGGCTACACCTTC
. 17 TRBJ1-3 TRBV11-2 . CASSTLRRRGSGNTIYF TGTGCCAGCAGCACTCTCAGGCGTAGGGGCTCTGGAAACACCATATATTTT
TRBD1 18 TRBJ2-6 TRBV7-8 . CASRIQGALRSGANVLTF TGTGCCAGCAGGATTCAGGGGGCGCTTCGTTCTGGGGCCAACGTCCTGACTTTC
. 14 TRBJ1-5 TRBV9 . CASAGGPAGQPQHF TGTGCCAGCGCAGGAGGGCCGGCAGGGCAGCCCCAGCATTTT
. 16 TRBJ2-7 TRBV7-2 . CASSFVRGGASDEQYF TGTGCCAGCAGCTTCGTAAGGGGTGGGGCTAGCGACGAGCAGTACTTC
. 14 TRBJ2-7 TRBV27 . CASSPLARAREQYF TGTGCCAGCAGTCCCCTGGCCAGGGCACGCGAGCAGTACTTC
. 15 TRBJ2-3 TRBV27 . CASSLYDRSTDTQYF TGTGCCAGCAGTTTATACGACAGGAGCACAGATACGCAGTATTTT
TRBD1 16 TRBJ2-7 TRBV28 . CASSSENTGDPYEQYF TGTGCCAGCAGCTCGGAAAACACAGGGGATCCCTACGAGCAGTACTTC
. 15 TRBJ2-7 TRBV10-3 . CAIKILDSSSYEQYF TGTGCCATCAAAATCCTGGACAGCTCAAGCTACGAGCAGTACTTC
. 13 TRBJ1-2 TRBV5-6 . CASSHDTNYGYTF TGTGCCAGCAGCCACGACACTAACTATGGCTACACCTTC
TRBD1 15 TRBJ2-7 TRBV7-2 . CASSSQQTGGIQQYF TGTGCCAGCAGCTCGCAACAGACAGGGGGAATACAGCAGTACTTC
. 14 TRBJ1-2 TRBV5-4 . CASRGGPLGYGYTF TGTGCCAGCAGGGGGGGTCCTTTGGGATATGGCTACACCTTC
TRBD2 18 TRBJ2-1 TRBV10-2 . CASSLLAATLSSYNEQFF TGCGCCAGCAGCCTACTAGCGGCCACGTTAAGCTCCTACAATGAGCAGTTCTTC
TRBD2 16 TRBJ2-1 TRBV5-4 . CASSFVRGGHGNEQFF TGTGCCAGCAGCTTTGTGCGGGGGGGCCATGGGAATGAGCAGTTCTTC
. 10 TRBJ1-1 TRBV29-1 . CSVRDTEAFF TGCAGCGTTCGGGACACTGAAGCTTTCTTT
. 16 TRBJ2-2 TRBV7-8 . CASSLAGAANTGELFF TGTGCCAGCAGCTTAGCGGGGGCCGCGAACACCGGGGAGCTGTTTTTT
. 14 TRBJ2-7 TRBV5-5 once CASSFVYSLYEQYF TGTGCCAGCAGCTTTGTTTATTCCCTCTACGAGCAGTACTTC
. 13 TRBJ1-5 TRBV5-1 . CASSLASGQPQHF TGCGCCAGCAGCTTGGCCAGCGGGCAGCCCCAGCATTTT
. 14 TRBJ1-1 TRBV11-2 . CASSLLLGGGEAFF TGTGCCAGCAGCTTACTTCTGGGGGGGGGTGAAGCTTTCTTT
. 14 TRBJ2-1 TRBV15 . CATSVDSFGNEQFF TGTGCCACCAGCGTGGACTCCTTTGGCAATGAGCAGTTCTTC
TRBD1 13 TRBJ1-4 TRBV28 . CASSDRGDEKLFF TGTGCCAGCAGCGACAGGGGTGATGAAAAACTGTTTTTT
TRBD1 18 TRBJ1-5 TRBV18 once CASSLTNQQGPSNQPQHF TGTGCCAGCTCACTCACTAATCAACAGGGGCCAAGCAATCAGCCCCAGCATTTT
. 15 TRBJ1-2 TRBV4-1 few CASSQVDTELYGYTF TGCGCCAGCAGCCAAGTGGACACCGAACTGTATGGCTACACCTTC
. 18 TRBJ1-5 TRBV7-2 few CASSKAGTLEYSNQPQHF TGTGCCAGCAGCAAAGCAGGGACACTCGAATATAGCAATCAGCCCCAGCATTTT
TRBD2 19 TRBJ2-1 TRBV27 . CASSFGGHISGGNSNEQFF TGTGCCAGCAGTTTTGGGGGGCATATTAGCGGGGGAAACAGCAATGAGCAGTTCTTC
. 13 TRBJ2-7 TRBV7-9 . CASSPGRVYEQYF TGTGCCAGCAGCCCGGGCAGGGTATATGAGCAGTACTTC
. 16 TRBJ1-5 TRBV5-8 . CASSYTHGPGSQPQHF TGTGCCAGCAGCTATACTCACGGGCCCGGGAGTCAGCCCCAGCATTTT
. 13 TRBJ1-2 TRBV7-9 once CASSLTGRYGYTF TGTGCCAGCAGCTTAACAGGGAGATATGGCTACACCTTC
. 13 TRBJ2-7 TRBV5-6 . CASSLRDSHEQYF TGTGCCAGCAGCCTCAGGGACTCTCACGAGCAGTACTTC
. 14 TRBJ1-2 TRBV18 . CASSPSGGLYGYTF TGTGCCAGCTCACCATCCGGGGGTCTCTATGGCTACACCTTC
. 12 TRBJ2-3 TRBV2 . CASSPRTDTQYF TGTGCCAGCAGCCCCAGAACAGATACGCAGTATTTT